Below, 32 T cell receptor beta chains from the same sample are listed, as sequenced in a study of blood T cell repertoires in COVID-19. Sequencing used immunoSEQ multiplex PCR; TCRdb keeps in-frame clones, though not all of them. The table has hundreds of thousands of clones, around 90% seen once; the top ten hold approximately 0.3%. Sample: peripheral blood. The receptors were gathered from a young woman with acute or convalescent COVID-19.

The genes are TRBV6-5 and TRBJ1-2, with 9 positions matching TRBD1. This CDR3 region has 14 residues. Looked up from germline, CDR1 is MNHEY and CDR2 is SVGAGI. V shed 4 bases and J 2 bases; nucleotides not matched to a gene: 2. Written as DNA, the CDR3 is TGTGCCAGCAGTTGGACAGGGGACAACTATGGCTACACCTTC. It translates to CASSWTGDNYGYTF.

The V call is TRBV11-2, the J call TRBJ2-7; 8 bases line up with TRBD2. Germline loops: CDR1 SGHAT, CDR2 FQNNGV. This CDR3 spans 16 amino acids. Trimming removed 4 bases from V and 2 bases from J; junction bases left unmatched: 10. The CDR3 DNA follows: TGTGCCAGCAGCTCTCAGGGGCGGGGGGCAACCTACGAGCAGTACTTC. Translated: CASSSQGRGATYEQYF.

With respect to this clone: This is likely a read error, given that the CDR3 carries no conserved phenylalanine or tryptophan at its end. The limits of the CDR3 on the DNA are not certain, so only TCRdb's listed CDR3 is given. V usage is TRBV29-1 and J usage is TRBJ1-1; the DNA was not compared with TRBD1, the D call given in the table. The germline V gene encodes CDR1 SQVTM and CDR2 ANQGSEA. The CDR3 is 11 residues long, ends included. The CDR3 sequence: CSVVSGTGVAL.

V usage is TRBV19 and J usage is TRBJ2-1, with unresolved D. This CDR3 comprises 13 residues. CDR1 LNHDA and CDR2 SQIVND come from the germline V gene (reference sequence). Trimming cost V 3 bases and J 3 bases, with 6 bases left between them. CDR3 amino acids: CASSMSSYNEQFF. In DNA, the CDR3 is TGTGCCAGTAGTATGTCCAGCTACAATGAGCAGTTCTTC.

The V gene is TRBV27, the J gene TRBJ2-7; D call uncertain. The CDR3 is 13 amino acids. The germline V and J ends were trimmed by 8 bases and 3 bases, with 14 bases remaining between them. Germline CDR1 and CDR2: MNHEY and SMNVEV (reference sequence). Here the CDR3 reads CASGSRSIYEQYF. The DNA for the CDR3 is TGTGCCAGCGGCTCTAGAAGTATCTACGAGCAGTACTTC.

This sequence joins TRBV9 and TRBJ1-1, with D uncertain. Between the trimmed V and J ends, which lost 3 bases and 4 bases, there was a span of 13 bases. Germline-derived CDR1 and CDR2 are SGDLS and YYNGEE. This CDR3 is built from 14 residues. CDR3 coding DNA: TGTGCCAGCAGCGAAGGCGTTACGGGCACTGAAGCTTTCTTT. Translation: CASSEGVTGTEAFF.

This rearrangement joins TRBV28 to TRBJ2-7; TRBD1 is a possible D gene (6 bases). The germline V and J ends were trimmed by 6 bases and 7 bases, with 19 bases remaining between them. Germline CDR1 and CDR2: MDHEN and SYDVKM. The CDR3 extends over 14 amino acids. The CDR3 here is CASRRKQGLGEQYF. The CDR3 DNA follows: TGTGCCAGCAGGCGTAAACAGGGATTGGGGGAGCAGTACTTC.

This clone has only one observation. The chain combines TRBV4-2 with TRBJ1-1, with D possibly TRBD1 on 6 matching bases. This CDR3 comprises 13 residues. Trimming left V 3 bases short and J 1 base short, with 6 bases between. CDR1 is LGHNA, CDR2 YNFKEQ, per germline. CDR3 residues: CASSQTGNTEAFF. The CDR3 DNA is TGTGCCAGCAGCCAGACAGGGAACACTGAAGCTTTCTTT.

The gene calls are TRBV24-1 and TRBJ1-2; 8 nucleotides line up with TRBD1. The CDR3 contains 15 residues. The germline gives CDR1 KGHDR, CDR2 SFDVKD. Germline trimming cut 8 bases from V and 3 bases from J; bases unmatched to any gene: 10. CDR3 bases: TGTGCCACCAACGCAGGGGGCGAGGGCCACTATGGCTACACCTTC. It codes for CATNAGGEGHYGYTF.

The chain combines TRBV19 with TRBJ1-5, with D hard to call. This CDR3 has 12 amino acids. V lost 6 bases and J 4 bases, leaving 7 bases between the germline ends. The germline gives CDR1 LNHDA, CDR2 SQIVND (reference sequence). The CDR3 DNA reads TGTGCCAGTAGGTTTCCTAATCAGCCCCAGCATTTT. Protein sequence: CASRFPNQPQHF. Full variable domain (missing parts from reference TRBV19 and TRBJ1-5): DGGITQSPKYLFRKEGQNVTLSCEQNLNHDAMYWYRQDPGQGLRLIYYSQIVNDFQKGDIAEGYSVSREKKESFPLTVTSAQKNPTAFYLCASRFPNQPQHFGDGTRLSIL.

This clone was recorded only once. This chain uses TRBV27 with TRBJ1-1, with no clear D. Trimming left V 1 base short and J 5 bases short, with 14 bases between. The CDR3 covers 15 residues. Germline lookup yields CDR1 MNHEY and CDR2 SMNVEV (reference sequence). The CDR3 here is CASSLWSPPRTEAFF. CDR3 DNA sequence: TGTGCCAGCAGTTTATGGAGTCCCCCAAGGACTGAAGCTTTCTTT.

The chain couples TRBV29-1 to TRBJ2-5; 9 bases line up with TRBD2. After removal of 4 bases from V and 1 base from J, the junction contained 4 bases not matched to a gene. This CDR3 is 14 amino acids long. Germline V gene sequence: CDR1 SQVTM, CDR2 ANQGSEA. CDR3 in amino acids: CSVGERGVQETQYF. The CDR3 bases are TGCAGCGTTGGAGAGCGGGGGGTCCAAGAGACCCAGTACTTC. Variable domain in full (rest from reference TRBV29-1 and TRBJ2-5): SAVISQKPSRDICQRGTSLTIQCQVDSQVTMMFWYRQQPGQSLTLIATANQGSEATYESGFVIDKFPISRPNLTFSTLTVSNMSPEDSSIYLCSVGERGVQETQYFGPGTRLLVL.

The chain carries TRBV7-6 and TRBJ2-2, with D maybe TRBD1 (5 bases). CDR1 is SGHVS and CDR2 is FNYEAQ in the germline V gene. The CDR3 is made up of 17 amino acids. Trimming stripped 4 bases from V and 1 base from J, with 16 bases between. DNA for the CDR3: TGTGCCAGCAGCTCCTTCACAGGCGGTTGGAACACCGGGGAGCTGTTTTTT. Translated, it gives CASSSFTGGWNTGELFF.

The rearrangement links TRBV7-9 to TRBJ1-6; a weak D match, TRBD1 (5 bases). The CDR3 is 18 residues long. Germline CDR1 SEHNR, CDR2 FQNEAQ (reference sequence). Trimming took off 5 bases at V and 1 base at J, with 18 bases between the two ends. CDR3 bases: TGTGCCAGCAGCGTCGGGAGGCAGGGTGGATCCTATAATTCACCCCTCCACTTT. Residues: CASSVGRQGGSYNSPLHF.

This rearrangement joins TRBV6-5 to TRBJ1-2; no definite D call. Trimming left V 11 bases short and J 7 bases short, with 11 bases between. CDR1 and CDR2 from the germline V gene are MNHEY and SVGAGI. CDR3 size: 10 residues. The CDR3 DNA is TGTGCCTCTCGAGCCTTTGGCTACACCTTC. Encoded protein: CASRAFGYTF.

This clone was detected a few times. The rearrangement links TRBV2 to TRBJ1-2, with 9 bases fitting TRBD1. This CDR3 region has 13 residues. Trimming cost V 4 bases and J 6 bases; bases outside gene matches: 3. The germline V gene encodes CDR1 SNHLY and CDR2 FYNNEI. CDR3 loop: CASSVGQGNGYTF. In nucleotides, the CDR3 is TGTGCCAGCAGTGTCGGACAGGGGAATGGCTACACCTTC. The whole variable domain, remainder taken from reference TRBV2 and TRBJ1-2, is EPEVTQTPSHQVTQMGQEVILRCVPISNHLYFYWYRQILGQKVEFLVSFYNNEISEKSEIFDDQFSVERPDGSNFTLKIRSTKLEDSAMYFCASSVGQGNGYTFGSGTRLTVV.

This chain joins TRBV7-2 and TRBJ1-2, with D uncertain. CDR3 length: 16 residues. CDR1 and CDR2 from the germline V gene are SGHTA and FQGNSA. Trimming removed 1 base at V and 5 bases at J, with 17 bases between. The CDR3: CASSLVAGSGKYGYTF. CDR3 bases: TGTGCCAGCAGCTTAGTAGCGGGGTCTGGCAAGTATGGCTACACCTTC.

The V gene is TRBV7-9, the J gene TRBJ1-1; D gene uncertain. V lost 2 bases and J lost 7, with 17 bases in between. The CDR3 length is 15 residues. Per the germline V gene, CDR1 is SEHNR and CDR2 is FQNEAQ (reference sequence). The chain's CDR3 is CASSLMAAERGEAFF. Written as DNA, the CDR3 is TGTGCCAGCAGCTTAATGGCTGCTGAACGGGGTGAAGCTTTCTTT.

CDR3 nucleotide sequence: TGTGCCAGCAGCCCCCTTGAGGGAATCTCTGGCTACACCTTC. Protein: CASSPLEGISGYTF. This rearrangement joins TRBV28 to TRBJ1-2; D gene ambiguous. V was shortened by 6 bases and J by 7 bases, with 18 bases between the two germline ends. The CDR3 runs to 14 residues. Germline V CDR1 and CDR2: MDHEN, SYDVKM.

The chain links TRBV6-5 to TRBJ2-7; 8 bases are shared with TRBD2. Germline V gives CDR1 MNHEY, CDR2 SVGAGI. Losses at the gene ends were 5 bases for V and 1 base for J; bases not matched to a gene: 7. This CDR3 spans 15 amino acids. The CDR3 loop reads CASSPPGGLSYEQYF. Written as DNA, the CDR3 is TGTGCCAGCAGTCCTCCGGGGGGGCTTTCCTACGAGCAGTACTTC.

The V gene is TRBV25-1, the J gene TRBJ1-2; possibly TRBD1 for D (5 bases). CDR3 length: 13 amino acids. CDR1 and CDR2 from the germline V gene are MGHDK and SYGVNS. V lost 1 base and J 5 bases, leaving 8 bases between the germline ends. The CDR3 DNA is TGTGCCAGCAGTGAATGGGGGAGGTATGGCTACACCTTC. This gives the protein CASSEWGRYGYTF.

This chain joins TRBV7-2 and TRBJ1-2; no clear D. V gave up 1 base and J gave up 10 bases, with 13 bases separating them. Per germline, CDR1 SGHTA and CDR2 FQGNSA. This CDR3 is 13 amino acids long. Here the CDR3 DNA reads TGTGCCAGCAGCTTAGGCAGCCTAGACCACTACACCTTC. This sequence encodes CASSLGSLDHYTF.

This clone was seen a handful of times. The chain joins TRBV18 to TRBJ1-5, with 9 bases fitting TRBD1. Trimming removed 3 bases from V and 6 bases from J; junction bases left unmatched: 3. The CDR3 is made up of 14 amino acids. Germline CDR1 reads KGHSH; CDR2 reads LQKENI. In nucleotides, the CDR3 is TGTGCCAGCTCACCGACAGGGGGAAGTCAGCCCCAGCATTTT. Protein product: CASSPTGGSQPQHF.

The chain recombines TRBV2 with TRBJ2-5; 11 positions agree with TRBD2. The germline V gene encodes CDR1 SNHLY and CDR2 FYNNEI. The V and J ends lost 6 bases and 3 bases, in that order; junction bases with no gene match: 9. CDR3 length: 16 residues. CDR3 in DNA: TGTGCCAGCAGCACCCCTCGGGGACTAGCGGAAGAGACCCAGTACTTC. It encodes CASSTPRGLAEETQYF.

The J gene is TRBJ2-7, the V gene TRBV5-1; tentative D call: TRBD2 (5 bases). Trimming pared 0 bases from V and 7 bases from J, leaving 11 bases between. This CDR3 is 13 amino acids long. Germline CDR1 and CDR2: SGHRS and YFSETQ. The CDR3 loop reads CASSLAGVGEQYF. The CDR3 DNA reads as TGCGCCAGCAGCTTGGCCGGGGTGGGGGAGCAGTACTTC.

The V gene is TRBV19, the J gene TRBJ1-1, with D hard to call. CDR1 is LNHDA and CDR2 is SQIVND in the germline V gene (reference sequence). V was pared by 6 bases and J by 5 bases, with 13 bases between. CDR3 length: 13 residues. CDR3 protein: CASRSYRGTEAFF. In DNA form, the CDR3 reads TGTGCCAGTAGATCCTATCGGGGAACTGAAGCTTTCTTT.

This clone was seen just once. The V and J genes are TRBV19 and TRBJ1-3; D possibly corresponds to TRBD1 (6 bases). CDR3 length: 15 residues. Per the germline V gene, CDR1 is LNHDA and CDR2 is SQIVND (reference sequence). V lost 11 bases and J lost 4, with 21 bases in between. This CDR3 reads CAPQDSTLRGNTIYF. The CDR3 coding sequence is TGTGCCCCCCAGGACAGCACCCTTCGGGGAAACACCATATATTTT.

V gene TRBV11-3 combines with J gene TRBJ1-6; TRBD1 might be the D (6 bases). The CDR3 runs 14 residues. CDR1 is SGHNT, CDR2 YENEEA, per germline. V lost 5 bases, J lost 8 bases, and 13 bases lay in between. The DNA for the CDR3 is TGTGCCAGCAGCAAGGACAGCCAACATTCACCCCTCCACTTT. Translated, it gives CASSKDSQHSPLHF.

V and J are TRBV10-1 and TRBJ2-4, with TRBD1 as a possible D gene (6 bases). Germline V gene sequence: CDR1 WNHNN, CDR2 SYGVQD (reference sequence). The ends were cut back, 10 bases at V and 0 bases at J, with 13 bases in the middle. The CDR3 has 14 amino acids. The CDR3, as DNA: TGCGCCACCCCAGGGGTCCTAGCCAAAAACATTCAGTACTTC. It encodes CATPGVLAKNIQYF.

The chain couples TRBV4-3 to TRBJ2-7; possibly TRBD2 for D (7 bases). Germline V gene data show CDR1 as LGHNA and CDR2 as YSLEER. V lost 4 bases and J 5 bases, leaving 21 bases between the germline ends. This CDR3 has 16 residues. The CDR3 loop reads CASSRIIPGGGDEQYF. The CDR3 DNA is TGCGCCAGCAGCCGAATCATCCCGGGGGGCGGCGACGAGCAGTACTTC.

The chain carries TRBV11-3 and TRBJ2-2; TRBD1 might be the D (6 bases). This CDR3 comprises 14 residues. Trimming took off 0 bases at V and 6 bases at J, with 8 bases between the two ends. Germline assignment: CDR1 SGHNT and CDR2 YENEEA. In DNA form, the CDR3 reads TGTGCCAGCAGCTTAGAGGGGGCTGCCGGGGAGCTGTTTTTT. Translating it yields CASSLEGAAGELFF.

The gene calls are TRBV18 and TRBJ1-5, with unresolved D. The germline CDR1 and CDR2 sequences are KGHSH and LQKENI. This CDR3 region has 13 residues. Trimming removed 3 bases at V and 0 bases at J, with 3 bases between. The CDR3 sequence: CASSPYSNQPQHF. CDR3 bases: TGTGCCAGCTCACCTTATAGCAATCAGCCCCAGCATTTT. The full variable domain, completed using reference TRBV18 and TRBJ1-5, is NAGVMQNPRHLVRRRGQEARLRCSPMKGHSHVYWYRQLPEEGLKFMVYLQKENIIDESGMPKERFSAEFPKEGPSILRIQQVVRGDSAAYFCASSPYSNQPQHFGDGTRLSIL.